This T cell receptor (beta chain) emerged from a study of blood T cell repertoires in COVID-19. Germline CDR1 and CDR2: SGHRS and YFSETQ. J was trimmed by 2 bases and V by 0 bases; bases with no gene match: 7. The CDR3 is 17 amino acids. The assay was immunoSEQ multiplex PCR, and TCRdb's table has in-frame clones only and misses some. The profile covers 300,000 to 400,000 clones, with roughly 88% appearing a single time and around 5% taken by the ten largest. Sequenced sample: PBMCs or T cells enriched from blood (not recorded which). The receptor was isolated from a man aged 30-40 years who had recovered from COVID-19. The chain has TRBV5-1 and TRBJ1-5; 8 bases agree with TRBD1. CDR3 region: CASSLGPTGEGNQPQHF. The CDR3 DNA sequence: TGCGCCAGCAGCTTGGGACCGACAGGGGAGGGCAATCAGCCCCAGCATTTT.